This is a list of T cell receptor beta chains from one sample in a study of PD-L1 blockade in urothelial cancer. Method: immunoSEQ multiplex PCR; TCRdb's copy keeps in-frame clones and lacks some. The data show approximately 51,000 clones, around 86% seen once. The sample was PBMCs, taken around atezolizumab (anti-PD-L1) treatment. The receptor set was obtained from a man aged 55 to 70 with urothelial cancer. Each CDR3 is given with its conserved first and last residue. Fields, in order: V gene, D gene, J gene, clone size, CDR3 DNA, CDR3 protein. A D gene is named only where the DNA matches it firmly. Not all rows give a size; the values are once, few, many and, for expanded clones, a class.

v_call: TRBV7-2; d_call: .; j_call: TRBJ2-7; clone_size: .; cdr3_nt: TGTGCCAGCAGCTTAGCGGATGGAGGGAGGAACGAGCAGTACTTC; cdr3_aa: CASSLADGGRNEQYF
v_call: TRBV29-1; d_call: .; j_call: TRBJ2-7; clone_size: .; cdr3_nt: TGCAGCGTTGTTCTATCAGAAAGCGTGGGGCAGTACTTC; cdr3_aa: CSVVLSESVGQYF
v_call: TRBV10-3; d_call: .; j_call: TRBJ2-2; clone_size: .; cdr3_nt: TGTGCCATGAGGGAGAACACCGGGGAGCTGTTTTTT; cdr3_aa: CAMRENTGELFF
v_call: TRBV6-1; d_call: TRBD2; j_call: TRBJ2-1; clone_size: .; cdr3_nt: TGTGCCAGCAGCTATCTAGCGGAGGAGCAGTTCTTC; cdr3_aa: CASSYLAEEQFF
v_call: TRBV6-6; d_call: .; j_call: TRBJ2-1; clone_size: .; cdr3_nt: TGTGCCAGCAGTTACGAGGATGGTGACAATGAGCAGTTCTTC; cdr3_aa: CASSYEDGDNEQFF
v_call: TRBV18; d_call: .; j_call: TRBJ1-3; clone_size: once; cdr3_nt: TGTGCCAGCTCACCAGCCGGACAGACCTCTGGAAACACCATATATTTT; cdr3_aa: CASSPAGQTSGNTIYF
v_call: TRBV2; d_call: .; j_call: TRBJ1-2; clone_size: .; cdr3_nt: TGTGCCAGAGTGACAGGCCTAGCTAACTATGGCTACACCTTC; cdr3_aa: CARVTGLANYGYTF
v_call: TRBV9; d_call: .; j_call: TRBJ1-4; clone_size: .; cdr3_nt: TGTGCCAGCAGCGTTACCCCGGCAACTAATGAAAAACTGTTTTTT; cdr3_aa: CASSVTPATNEKLFF
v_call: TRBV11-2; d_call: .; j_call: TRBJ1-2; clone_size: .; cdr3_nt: TGTGCCAGCAGCCAGCAAAGCAGGGTTGGCTACACCTTC; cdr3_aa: CASSQQSRVGYTF
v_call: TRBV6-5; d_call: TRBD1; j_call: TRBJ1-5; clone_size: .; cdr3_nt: TGTGCCACCCGACAGGGGCCCGGTCAGCCCCAGCATTTT; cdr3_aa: CATRQGPGQPQHF
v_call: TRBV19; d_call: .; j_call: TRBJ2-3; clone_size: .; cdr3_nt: TGTGCCTCCAAGAGGGAGTCCTCGCAGTATTTT; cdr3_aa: CASKRESSQYF